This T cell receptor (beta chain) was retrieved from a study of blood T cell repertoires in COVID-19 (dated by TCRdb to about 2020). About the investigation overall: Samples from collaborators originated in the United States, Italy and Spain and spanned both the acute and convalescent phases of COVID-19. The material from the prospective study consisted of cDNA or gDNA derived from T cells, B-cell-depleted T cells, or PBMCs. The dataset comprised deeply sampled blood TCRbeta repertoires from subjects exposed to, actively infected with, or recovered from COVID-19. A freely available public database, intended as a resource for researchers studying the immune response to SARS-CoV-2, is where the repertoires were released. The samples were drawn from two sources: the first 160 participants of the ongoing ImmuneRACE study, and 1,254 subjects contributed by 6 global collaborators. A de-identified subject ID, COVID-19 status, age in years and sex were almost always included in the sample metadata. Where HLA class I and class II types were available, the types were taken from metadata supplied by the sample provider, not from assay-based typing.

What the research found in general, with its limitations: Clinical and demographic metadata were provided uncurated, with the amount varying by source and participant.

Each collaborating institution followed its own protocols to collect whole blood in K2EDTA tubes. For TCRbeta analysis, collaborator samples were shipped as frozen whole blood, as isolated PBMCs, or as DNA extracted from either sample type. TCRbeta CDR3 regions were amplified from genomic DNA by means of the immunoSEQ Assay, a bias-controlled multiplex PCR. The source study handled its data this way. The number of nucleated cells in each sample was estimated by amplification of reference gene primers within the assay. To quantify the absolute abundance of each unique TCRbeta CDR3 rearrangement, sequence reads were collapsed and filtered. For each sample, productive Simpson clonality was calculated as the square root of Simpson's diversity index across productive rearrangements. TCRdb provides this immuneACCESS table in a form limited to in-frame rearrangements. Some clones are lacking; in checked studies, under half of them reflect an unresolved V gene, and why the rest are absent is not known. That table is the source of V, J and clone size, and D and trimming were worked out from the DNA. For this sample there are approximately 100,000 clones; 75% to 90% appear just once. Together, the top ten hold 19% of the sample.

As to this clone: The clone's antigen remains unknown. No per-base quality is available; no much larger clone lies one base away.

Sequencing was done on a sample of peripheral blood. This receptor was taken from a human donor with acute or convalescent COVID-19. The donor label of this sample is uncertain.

The base sequence is TGTGCCAGCCACCCCGGGGGGATGAGGGCAGATACGCAGTATTTT. Its protein is CASHPGGMRADTQYF. The chain employs TRBV27 and TRBJ2-3, with TRBD2 identical over 7 junction bases. V loses 8 bases at its end and J loses 4 bases; junction bases beyond the gene matches: 12. The CDR3 sequence holds 15 residues, the cysteine and phenylalanine included. Only the CDR3 portion is preserved as DNA: 45 bases, with reading frame beginning at the first base. The germline V gene (reference sequence) gives CDR1 as MNHEY and CDR2 as SMNVEV.